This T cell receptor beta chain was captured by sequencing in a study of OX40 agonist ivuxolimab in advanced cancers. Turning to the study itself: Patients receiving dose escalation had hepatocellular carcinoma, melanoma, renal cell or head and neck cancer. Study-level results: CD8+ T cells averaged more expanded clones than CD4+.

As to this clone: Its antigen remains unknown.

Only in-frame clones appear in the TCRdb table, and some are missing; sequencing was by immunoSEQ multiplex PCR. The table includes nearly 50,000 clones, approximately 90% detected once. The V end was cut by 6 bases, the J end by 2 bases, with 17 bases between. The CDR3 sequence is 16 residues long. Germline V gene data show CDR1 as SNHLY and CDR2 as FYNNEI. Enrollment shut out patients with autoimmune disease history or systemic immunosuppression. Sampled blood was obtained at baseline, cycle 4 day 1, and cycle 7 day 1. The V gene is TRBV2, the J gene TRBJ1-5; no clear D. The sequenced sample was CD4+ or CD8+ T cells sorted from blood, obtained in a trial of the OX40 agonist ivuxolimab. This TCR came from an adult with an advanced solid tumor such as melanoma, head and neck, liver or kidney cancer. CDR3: CASRDPRGGGNQPQHF. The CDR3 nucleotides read TGTGCCAGCAGAGACCCCCGAGGAGGAGGCAATCAGCCCCAGCATTTT.